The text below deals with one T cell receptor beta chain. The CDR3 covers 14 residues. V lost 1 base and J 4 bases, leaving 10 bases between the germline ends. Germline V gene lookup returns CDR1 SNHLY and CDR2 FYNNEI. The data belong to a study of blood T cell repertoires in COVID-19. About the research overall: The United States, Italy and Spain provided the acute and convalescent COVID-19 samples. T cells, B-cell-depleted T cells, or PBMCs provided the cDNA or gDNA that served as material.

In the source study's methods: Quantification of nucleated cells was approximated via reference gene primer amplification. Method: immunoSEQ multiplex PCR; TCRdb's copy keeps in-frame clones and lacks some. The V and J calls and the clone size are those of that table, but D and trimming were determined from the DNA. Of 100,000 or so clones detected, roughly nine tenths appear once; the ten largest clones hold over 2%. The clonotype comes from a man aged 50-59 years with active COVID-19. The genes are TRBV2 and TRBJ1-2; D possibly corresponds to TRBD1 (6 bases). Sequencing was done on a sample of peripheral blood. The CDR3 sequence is CASSEGRQAYGYTF. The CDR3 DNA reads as TGTGCCAGCAGTGAAGGTAGACAGGCCTATGGCTACACCTTC.